The present T cell receptor (beta chain) was sequenced within a study of cytomegalovirus exposure and HLA in healthy donors. Overall study results and limits: In presence/absence analyses, roughly uniform sequencing depth across donors was assumed.

As regards this clone: Its antigen is undetermined.

Primers for the PCR totalled 60 Vbeta and 13 Jbeta. Profiled with immunoSEQ multiplex PCR; TCRdb holds only in-frame clones, not every one. The sample records about 98,000 clones, roughly four fifths being singletons. Per the germline V gene, CDR1 is MGHRA and CDR2 is YSYEKL. The V end was cut by 8 bases, the J end by 4 bases, with 11 bases between. The CDR3 is 12 residues long. This chain joins TRBV4-1 and TRBJ1-2; a weak D match, TRBD1 (5 bases). The sequencing sample was made of PBMCs. This TCR derives from a female donor in good health and CMV-seropositive. CDR3 sequence reads: CASGAGFYGYTF. The CDR3 nucleotides read TGCGCCAGCGGGGCCGGTTTCTATGGCTACACCTTC.